The present T cell receptor beta chain was sequenced within a study of blood T cell repertoires in COVID-19. Study-level background: Collection of acute and convalescent COVID-19 samples took place in the United States, Italy and Spain.

Participant-reported clinical history was the basis for cohort assignment. Exposed enrollees encountered a COVID-19 case at some point within 2 weeks before study entry. As processed by the authors: Nucleated cell counts were estimated from reference gene primer amplification. Assay: immunoSEQ multiplex PCR; the TCRdb copy retains only in-frame clones and omits some. V, J and clone size are taken as reported in that table, and D and trimming were inferred from the DNA itself. Of approximately 250,000 clones listed, about 91% are singletons. Per germline, CDR1 SGHTA and CDR2 FQGTGA. V gave up 4 bases and J gave up 5 bases; unmatched junction bases: 8. This CDR3 contains 15 residues.

V usage is TRBV7-3 and J usage is TRBJ2-4; TRBD1 aligns across 7 bases. Source material: PBMCs or T cells enriched from blood (not recorded which). The receptor was derived from a middle-aged man who had been exposed to COVID-19. The CDR3 is CASSSNQGDENIQYF. The CDR3 DNA reads TGTGCCAGCAGCTCCAATCAGGGGGATGAAAACATTCAGTACTTC.